Each of the 31 T cell receptor beta chains below was sequenced from the same sample in a study of blood T cells in healthy people across ages. Then a second PCR, running about 6 to 11 cycles, was carried out with a sample-barcoded 5' primer and a J-beta primer mix. TCRdb re-called the 5' RACE reads with MiXCR, one entry per CDR3 protein. The repertoire holds around 700,000 distinct CDR3 sequences, with 20% to 25% as singletons. These records were also assigned to another study, of T cells of mothers and their children.

Sequencing was carried out using blood. These receptors all stem from a boy aged 10-17 years in good health.

This clonotype was picked up a small number of times. V and J are TRBV28 and TRBJ2-5; D not certain. Germline values: CDR1 MDHEN, CDR2 SYDVKM. This CDR3 has 12 amino acids. The germline V and J ends were trimmed by 5 bases and 4 bases, with 8 bases remaining between them. The CDR3 here is CASSATTETQYF. The CDR3 DNA reads as TGTGCCAGCAGTGCGACGACAGAGACCCAGTACTTC.

This chain links TRBV6-1 with TRBJ2-5, with D maybe TRBD1 (6 bases). The DNA end lines up better with TRBJ2-7; the J call may be wrong. Germline-derived CDR1 and CDR2 are MNHNS and SASEGT. The CDR3 has 15 amino acids. The CDR3 here is CASSEVRGSSYEQYF. In DNA form, the CDR3 reads TGTGCCAGCAGTGAGGTCAGGGGATCATCCTACGAGCAGTACTTC.

The V call is TRBV7-2, the J call TRBJ1-1, with D unresolved. V shed 3 bases and J shed 6 bases, with 11 bases lying between them. Per germline, CDR1 SGHTA and CDR2 FQGNSA. The CDR3 has 13 amino acids. DNA for the CDR3: TGTGCCAGCAGCTTTCTCAGTAAGCCTGAAGCTTTCTTT. Encoded protein: CASSFLSKPEAFF. The variable domain in full, with the rest retrieved from reference TRBV7-2 and TRBJ1-1, is GAGVSQSPSNKVTEKGKDVELRCDPISGHTALYWYRQSLGQGLEFLIYFQGNSAPDKSGLPSDRFSAERTGGSVSTLTIQRTQQEDSAVYLCASSFLSKPEAFFGQGTRLTVV.

In DNA form, the CDR3 reads TGTGCCACCAGTCCCGACAGTTCGGTGGGGAAACTGTTTTTT. Its protein is CATSPDSSVGKLFF. The chain has TRBV15 and TRBJ1-4, with D possibly TRBD1 on 5 matching bases. V dropped 6 bases and J dropped 11 bases, with 19 bases sitting between them. The CDR3 runs to 14 residues. CDR1 and CDR2 from the germline V gene are LNHNV and YYDKDF (reference sequence).

This clonotype has just a few counts. This rearrangement joins TRBV5-6 to TRBJ2-6; no definite D call. V was pared by 3 bases and J by 0 bases, with 10 bases between. In germline, CDR1 is SGHDT, CDR2 YYEEEE. This CDR3 has 16 residues. The CDR3 region has the DNA TGTGCCAGCAGCTCCCCAACCAGCTCTGGGGCCAACGTCCTGACTTTC. This encodes CASSSPTSSGANVLTF.

With regard to this clonotype: A junction end diverges from the germline sequence, so it may reflect a read error. V is TRBV29-1 and J is TRBJ2-7, with D possibly matching TRBD1 (6 bases). This CDR3 has 13 amino acids. Germline lookup yields CDR1 SQVTM and CDR2 ANQGSEA. The CDR3 DNA follows: TGCTGCGTTGAAGACTTAGGGGGCTACGAGCAGTACTTC. This gives the protein CCVEDLGGYEQYF.

The rearrangement links TRBV6-2 or TRBV6-3 to TRBJ1-2; D is unclear. From germline, CDR1 is MNHEY and CDR2 SVGEGT. CDR3 length: 14 amino acids. Trimming removed 8 bases at V and 3 bases at J, with 16 bases between. The CDR3 region has the DNA TGTGCCAGCGGGGTCGGTGACGGCTACTATGGCTACACCTTC. Translation gives CASGVGDGYYGYTF.

This chain connects TRBV5-1 to TRBJ1-1; 9 bases line up with TRBD1. Per germline, CDR1 SGHRS and CDR2 YFSETQ. The CDR3 consists of 16 residues. Trimming at V came to 7 bases and at J to 1 base, leaving 11 bases not matched to a gene. DNA for the CDR3: TGCGCCAGCGCGGGACAGGGAATACGGCCGAACACTGAAGCTTTCTTT. Translated, it gives CASAGQGIRPNTEAFF.

This clonotype was found a few times. This chain connects TRBV4-1 to TRBJ2-1; 11 bases map to TRBD2. CDR3 size: 16 residues. Germline V gives CDR1 MGHRA, CDR2 YSYEKL. The trim removed 10 bases at V and 7 bases at J, leaving 15 bases unmatched. CDR3 DNA sequence: TGCGCCACTTCACCCGACCTTAGCGGGAGGGCGAATGAGCAGTTCTTC. Translated: CATSPDLSGRANEQFF.

The rearrangement links TRBV3-1 to TRBJ2-1, with a tentative D call TRBD2 (5 bases). The CDR3 has 14 amino acids. The V and J ends lost 3 bases and 9 bases respectively, with 15 bases between them. Germline lookup yields CDR1 LGHDT and CDR2 YNNKEL (reference sequence). CDR3 DNA: TGTGCCAGCAGCCAGACGACTCCGAGCGGTGAGCAGTTCTTC. It translates to CASSQTTPSGEQFF.

The V call is TRBV11-2, the J call TRBJ2-5, with TRBD1 as a possible D gene (6 bases). Deletions cut 8 bases from V and 4 bases from J, with 14 bases between. Germline CDR1 reads SGHAT; CDR2 reads FQNNGV. The CDR3 spans 13 residues. The CDR3 DNA reads as TGTGCCAGCGGGGACACTGGTGGAGAGACCCAGTACTTC. Translated: CASGDTGGETQYF.

The sample holds a few counts of this clonotype. The rearrangement links TRBV11-3 to TRBJ2-2, with 7 bases fitting TRBD1. Germline trimming cut 4 bases from V and 3 bases from J; bases unmatched to any gene: 5. Germline V gene data show CDR1 as SGHNT and CDR2 as YENEEA. This CDR3 is built from 15 residues. CDR3 nucleotides: TGTGCCAGCAGCTACGGACAGGCGCACACCGGGGAGCTGTTTTTT. Protein sequence: CASSYGQAHTGELFF. Complete variable domain (other parts from reference TRBV11-3 and TRBJ2-2): EAGVVQSPRYKIIEKKQPVAFWCNPISGHNTLYWYLQNLGQGPELLIRYENEEAVDDSQLPKDRFSAERLKGVDSTLKIQPAELGDSAVYLCASSYGQAHTGELFFGEGSRLTVL.

This clonotype has only a few counts. The chain carries TRBV12-3 or TRBV12-4 and TRBJ2-5; 7 bases align to TRBD2. The J call is in doubt because the DNA end fits TRBJ2-7 better. The CDR3 extends over 15 amino acids. CDR3: CASSSGSGASYEQYF. The CDR3 DNA sequence: TGTGCCAGCAGTTCGGGGAGCGGGGCCTCCTACGAGCAGTACTTC.

The rearrangement links TRBV20-1 to TRBJ2-5; perhaps TRBD2 as D (6 bases). Germline V gene data show CDR1 as DFQATT and CDR2 as SNEGSKA (reference sequence). This CDR3 contains 13 residues. Trimming cost V 5 bases and J 5 bases, with 15 bases left between them. The chain's CDR3 is CSARGTPGETQYF. The CDR3 nucleotides are TGCAGTGCTCGGGGGACCCCGGGGGAGACCCAGTACTTC.

This rearrangement joins TRBV2 to TRBJ2-5; 8 bases are a match to TRBD2. The J call may be faulty, since TRBJ2-1 better matches the DNA end. The germline CDR1 and CDR2 sequences are SNHLY and FYNNEI. The CDR3 loop spans 17 amino acids. The CDR3 loop is CASRRGLEAGGLREQFF. CDR3 in DNA: TGTGCCAGCAGGAGGGGCCTCGAGGCGGGAGGTCTGAGGGAGCAGTTCTTC.

This clonotype has a handful of counts. One junction end does not reproduce the germline sequence, and a read error may be involved. The gene calls are TRBV29-1 and TRBJ1-2; no firm D call. The germline V gene has CDR1 SQVTM and CDR2 ANQGSEA. This CDR3 is 12 amino acids long. The DNA for the CDR3 is TGCAACGTTGAAGCCCATTCGAAAGGCTACACCTTC. This translates into CNVEAHSKGYTF.

The chain combines TRBV14 with TRBJ2-3; unclear D gene. CDR1 and CDR2 from the germline V gene are SGHDN and FVKESK. V was cut by 4 bases and J by 5 bases, with 13 bases left in between. This CDR3 contains 14 residues. In DNA form, the CDR3 reads TGTGCCAGCAGCCGGCCCTTGATTGGAGATACGCAGTATTTT. Translated, it gives CASSRPLIGDTQYF.

The chain uses TRBV24-1 and TRBJ1-5; no clear D. Germline V CDR1 and CDR2: KGHDR, SFDVKD. The CDR3 runs 12 residues. Between the trimmed V and J ends, which lost 3 bases and 9 bases, there was a span of 8 bases. CDR3 DNA: TGTGCCACCAGTGATCCCGAGGGGCCCCAGCATTTT. Its translation: CATSDPEGPQHF.

This clonotype was counted a few times. At one of its ends the junction is not consistent with the germline gene, which may arise from a read error. The rearrangement joins TRBV4-1 to TRBJ1-4; D is possibly TRBD1 (6 bases). The CDR3 totals 19 residues. CDR1 is MGHRA and CDR2 is YSYEKL in the germline V gene. The CDR3 region is CASGQLLQGLSFSHAKLFF. DNA for the CDR3: TGCGCCAGCGGCCAGTTACTACAGGGCCTGAGCTTCTCCCATGCAAAACTGTTTTTT.

This chain connects TRBV5-6 to TRBJ2-5; 7 bases map to TRBD2. This CDR3 spans 15 amino acids. Unmatched junction bases numbered 10, after V lost 2 bases and J lost 6 bases. Germline V gene sequence: CDR1 SGHDT, CDR2 YYEEEE. Written as DNA, the CDR3 is TGTGCCAGCAGCTTTGGTGGGGAGGGTCTACAGACCCAGTACTTC. Residues: CASSFGGEGLQTQYF.

This chain connects TRBV11-3 to TRBJ2-5; the D is unclear. Germline V gives CDR1 SGHNT, CDR2 YENEEA. The V and J ends lost 5 bases and 4 bases respectively, with 17 bases between them. This CDR3 contains 15 residues. CDR3 in amino acids: CASSRIGEGAETQYF. The DNA for the CDR3 is TGTGCCAGCAGCCGAATAGGTGAAGGAGCAGAGACCCAGTACTTC.

This clonotype was seen a handful of times. This sequence joins TRBV7-9 and TRBJ2-7; no clear D. The CDR3 is made up of 12 amino acids. V was shortened by 1 base and J by 6 bases, with 7 bases between the two germline ends. Per the germline V gene, CDR1 is SEHNR and CDR2 is FQNEAQ (reference sequence). CDR3 sequence: CASSLVTLEQYF. CDR3 bases: TGTGCCAGCAGCTTAGTTACACTCGAGCAGTACTTC. Full variable domain (missing parts from reference TRBV7-9 and TRBJ2-7): DTGVSQNPRHKITKRGQNVTFRCDPISEHNRLYWYRQTLGQGPEFLTYFQNEAQLEKSRLLSDRFSAERPKGSFSTLEIQRTEQGDSAMYLCASSLVTLEQYFGPGTRLTVT.

This clonotype was observed a handful of times. CDR3 nucleotide sequence: TGTGCCAGCAGTTCGGCAGGTCGGGGTTCAGGCTACACCTTC. This sequence encodes CASSSAGRGSGYTF. The rearrangement links TRBV12-3 or TRBV12-4 to TRBJ1-2; D is ambiguous. CDR3 length equals 14 residues. The V end lost 4 bases, the J end lost 8 bases, and 17 bases lay between the germline ends.

In its sample, this clonotype was seen a few times. The rearrangement uses TRBV5-1 and TRBJ2-5, with 7 bases aligning to TRBD2. The better agreement between TRBJ2-7 and the DNA end casts doubt on the J call. Looked up from germline, CDR1 is SGHRS and CDR2 is YFSETQ. CDR3 length: 17 residues. The DNA of the CDR3 is TGCGCCAGCAGCTTGGAGGGAGTCGGGAGGACCCCGTACGAGCAGTACTTC. It is translated as CASSLEGVGRTPYEQYF.

A few counts support this clonotype. The chain combines TRBV12-3 or TRBV12-4 with TRBJ2-1; no definite D call. The V and J ends lost 6 bases and 0 bases respectively, with 6 bases between them. The CDR3 loop spans 13 amino acids. The CDR3 loop reads CASSRPSYNEQFF. CDR3 DNA sequence: TGTGCCAGCAGCAGACCCTCCTACAATGAGCAGTTCTTC.

There are a few counts of this clonotype. The chain is built from TRBV20-1 and TRBJ2-4; D tentatively reads TRBD1 or TRBD2 (5 bases each). CDR1 is DFQATT, CDR2 SNEGSKA, per germline (reference sequence). The CDR3 length is 16 residues. Trimming took off 4 bases at V and 3 bases at J, with 19 bases between the two ends. This CDR3 is CSAIPAGTRGKNIQYF. The CDR3 nucleotides read TGCAGTGCTATCCCAGCCGGGACGAGGGGCAAAAACATTCAGTACTTC.

This clonotype turned up a few times. The gene calls are TRBV29-1 and TRBJ1-4; 7 bases map to TRBD1. Germline CDR1 is SQVTM and CDR2 is ANQGSEA. V lost 7 bases to trimming and J lost 4 bases; unmatched junction nucleotides: 6. CDR3 size: 13 residues. CDR3 sequence reads: CSAHRGVNEKLFF. The CDR3 coding sequence is TGCAGCGCCCACAGGGGTGTTAATGAAAAACTGTTTTTT.

The J gene is TRBJ1-2, the V gene TRBV20-1; D not resolved. This CDR3 comprises 13 residues. The V and J ends lost 3 bases and 6 bases respectively, with 14 bases between them. Germline CDR1 and CDR2: DFQATT and SNEGSKA (reference sequence). CDR3 DNA sequence: TGCAGTGCTAGCCGGGAAAGCCTCCATGGCTACACCTTC. Its protein is CSASRESLHGYTF.

The chain links TRBV5-1 to TRBJ1-1; D is unresolved. The germline CDR1 and CDR2 sequences are SGHRS and YFSETQ. The CDR3 covers 17 residues. Trimming removed 0 bases at V and 4 bases at J, with 19 bases between. The CDR3 nucleotides are TGCGCCAGCAGCTTGGGAGCCTCGACGGCGCCAGGCACTGAAGCTTTCTTT. It specifies CASSLGASTAPGTEAFF.

Worth noting for this clonotype: A much larger clone lies one base from this, so it may be a read error. The chain employs TRBV12-3 or TRBV12-4 and TRBJ2-2; no definite D call. The CDR3 is 14 residues long. The CDR3 DNA reads TGCGCCAGCAGCTTCGGACGGTACACCAGGGAGCTGTTTTTT. It is translated as CASSFGRYTRELFF.

Many counts were recorded for this clonotype. The chain is built from TRBV4-1 and TRBJ2-5; perhaps TRBD2 as D (6 bases). The CDR3 totals 14 residues. V was trimmed by 3 bases and J by 2 bases, leaving 10 bases between them. The germline V gene encodes CDR1 MGHRA and CDR2 YSYEKL. CDR3 sequence reads: CASSHREIQETQYF. In nucleotides, the CDR3 is TGCGCCAGCAGCCATCGGGAGATTCAAGAGACCCAGTACTTC.